This TCR beta chain was obtained from a study of blood T cell repertoires in COVID-19. For the study at large: Both acute and convalescent COVID-19 samples were obtained from the United States, Italy and Spain. PBMCs, B-cell-depleted T cells, or T cells were the source of the cDNA or gDNA that made up the material.

Study processing details: Reference gene primer amplification in the assay estimated nucleated cell counts. Clones were sequenced by immunoSEQ multiplex PCR, and TCRdb holds only the in-frame ones, with some missing. V and J calls and clone size are copied from that table; D and trimming were computed from the DNA. This table has about 300,000 clones, roughly 86% appearing once. Material for sequencing was peripheral blood. This clonotype was sampled from a woman between 45 and 65 years old with acute or convalescent COVID-19.

CDR3 nucleotide sequence: TGTGCCAGCTCCCGGGACAGCTACTATGGCTACACCTTC. Its protein product is CASSRDSYYGYTF. The chain uses TRBV6-6 and TRBJ1-2, with 7 bases aligning to TRBD1. This CDR3 is built from 13 residues. CDR1 MNHNY and CDR2 SVGAGI come from the germline V gene (reference sequence). The trim removed 8 bases at V and 3 bases at J, leaving 6 bases unmatched.